This TCR beta chain stems from a study of blood T cell repertoires in COVID-19. Profiling relied on immunoSEQ multiplex PCR, and the TCRdb table lists in-frame clones only, not all of them. The profile covers about 78,000 clones, with roughly 87% appearing a single time and about 1% taken by the ten largest. The V segment lost 5 bases and the J segment 7 bases; nucleotides outside the gene matches: 9. The CDR3 spans 14 residues. The germline V gene encodes CDR1 MNHEY and CDR2 SMNVEV (reference sequence). The rearrangement uses TRBV27 and TRBJ1-1; 8 bases align to TRBD1. The clonotype originates from a woman aged 50 to 65 in a cohort sampled during active COVID-19. Sequencing input: peripheral blood. The CDR3 bases are TGTGCCAGCAGTCTTGGACAGGGCATGGTTGAAGCTTTCTTT. Translation: CASSLGQGMVEAFF.